Reported below is one TCR beta chain. Its antigen remains unidentified. These data are taken from a study of lymphopenia after photon versus proton radiotherapy. Study results and caveats: Relative stability marked proton patients; photon patients lost diversity and naive cells. In patients who died, overall survival fell as post-nadir TCR diversity dropped more.

The CDR3 loop spans 13 amino acids. In germline, CDR1 is MDHEN, CDR2 SYDVKM. Trimming took 8 bases from V and 4 from J, leaving 12 bases between them. The method was immunoSEQ multiplex PCR; TCRdb's version includes in-frame clones alone and lacks a portion of them. The sample includes almost 25,000 clones, roughly 85% seen only once; the top ten take 21%. This chain joins TRBV28 and TRBJ1-5; no clear D gene. Specimen: peripheral blood, collected from a patient treated with proton-based radiotherapy. The receptor's source is a woman in her seventies with pancreatic cancer. In DNA, the CDR3 is TGTGCCAGCGACGGAGAACCAAATCAGCCCCAGCATTTT. It is translated as CASDGEPNQPQHF.